What follows are 20 T cell receptor beta chains derived from one specimen sequenced in a study of a mutant IDH1 vaccine in newly diagnosed glioma. Generated by immunoSEQ multiplex PCR, the TCRdb table keeps only in-frame clones and is missing some. The sample carries about 38,000 clones, roughly 92% recorded once. Time point indicated: baseline, week 1 (first vaccination visit). Treatment in this sample: pre-vaccination baseline after standard-of-care therapy. The starting material was PBMCs, obtained from a glioma patient treated with radiotherapy, temozolomide or both. The receptors shown here come from a young man with glioma.

The chain uses TRBV6-5 and TRBJ1-1; the D gene is possibly TRBD1 (5 bases). The CDR3 is 15 residues long. V lost 0 bases and J 8 bases, leaving 16 bases between the germline ends. Germline V gene data show CDR1 as MNHEY and CDR2 as SVGAGI. The CDR3 sequence is CASSYSDNYPREAFF. As DNA, the CDR3 is TGTGCCAGCAGTTACTCGGACAACTATCCTAGGGAAGCTTTCTTT.

This clone is deemed medium-sized. The genes are TRBV4-2 and TRBJ2-3, with 8 bases lining up with TRBD2. Germline loops: CDR1 LGHNA, CDR2 YNFKEQ. The CDR3 totals 15 residues. The junction had 3 bases not matched to a gene; V was cut back by 2 bases and J by 2 bases. CDR3 loop: CASSQKTSDTDTQYF. In DNA, the CDR3 is TGTGCCAGCAGCCAAAAGACTAGCGACACAGATACGCAGTATTTT.

The chain links TRBV6-5 to TRBJ1-1; D is perhaps TRBD1 (6 bases). The V gene lost 7 bases and the J gene lost 3 bases, with 15 bases spanning the gap. CDR1 is MNHEY and CDR2 is SVGAGI in the germline V gene. CDR3 length: 14 residues. The CDR3 sequence is CASKQGTLHTEAFF. The CDR3 DNA follows: TGTGCCAGCAAGCAGGGGACGTTGCACACTGAAGCTTTCTTT.

The chain has TRBV30 and TRBJ1-5; 10 nucleotides agree with TRBD1. Germline values: CDR1 GTSNPN, CDR2 SVGIG (reference sequence). Germline trimming cut 3 bases from V and 5 bases from J; bases unmatched to any gene: 4. The length of the CDR3 is 14 residues. CDR3: CAWSGGQGDQPQHF. The DNA of the CDR3 is TGTGCCTGGAGCGGCGGACAGGGGGATCAGCCCCAGCATTTT. The variable domain in full, completed from reference TRBV30 and TRBJ1-5, reads SQTIHQWPATLVQPVGSPLSLECTVEGTSNPNLYWYRQAAGRGLQLLFYSVGIGQISSEVPQNLSASRPQDRQFILSSKKLLLSDSGFYLCAWSGGQGDQPQHFGDGTRLSIL.

The V call is TRBV6-1, the J call TRBJ1-2; 7 nucleotides line up with TRBD1. Germline lookup yields CDR1 MNHNS and CDR2 SASEGT. V dropped 11 bases and J dropped 4; count of bases not matched to a gene: 10. The CDR3 totals 13 residues. Written as DNA, the CDR3 is TGTGCCGGCCGGACAGGCCCATTCTATGGCTACACCTTC. It is translated as CAGRTGPFYGYTF.

The CDR3 region is CASSAGLSSYEQYF. The CDR3 bases are TGTGCCAGCAGCGCGGGACTGTCTTCCTACGAGCAGTACTTC. This rearrangement joins TRBV9 to TRBJ2-7; D perhaps matches TRBD2 (6 bases). From germline, CDR1 is SGDLS and CDR2 YYNGEE. The germline V and J ends were trimmed by 3 bases and 1 base, with 11 bases remaining between them. The CDR3 covers 14 residues.

The chain has TRBV9 and TRBJ1-1; tentative D call: TRBD1 (6 bases). Germline-derived CDR1 and CDR2 are SGDLS and YYNGEE. The CDR3 is 12 residues long. Trimming took 5 bases from V and 7 from J, leaving 12 bases between them. The CDR3 here is CASRGQTNEAFF. The CDR3 DNA sequence: TGTGCCAGCAGAGGACAGACGAATGAAGCTTTCTTT.

The chain has TRBV28 and TRBJ2-1; 8 positions agree with TRBD2. The CDR3 runs to 16 residues. From germline, CDR1 is MDHEN and CDR2 SYDVKM. Trimming at V came to 4 bases and at J to 6 bases, leaving 11 bases not matched to a gene. Here the CDR3 reads CASSSVGAGGSNEQFF. The CDR3 DNA reads as TGTGCCAGCAGTTCAGTAGGGGCGGGAGGCAGCAATGAGCAGTTCTTC.

Sample share makes this clone large. The chain has TRBV29-1 and TRBJ1-2; D remains ambiguous. V dropped 3 bases and J dropped 3 bases, with 17 bases sitting between them. This CDR3 has 15 amino acids. Germline V gene data show CDR1 as SQVTM and CDR2 as ANQGSEA. The CDR3 DNA reads TGCAGCGTTGAGATTGACGGTCAGCGACACTATGGCTACACCTTC. This sequence encodes CSVEIDGQRHYGYTF.

This chain uses TRBV5-4 with TRBJ2-2, with D possibly being TRBD1 or TRBD2 (5 bases each). Germline V CDR1 and CDR2: SGHNT, YYREEE (reference sequence). V was cut by 4 bases and J by 6 bases, with 10 bases left in between. The CDR3 sequence is 13 residues long. The CDR3 sequence is CASSLGVAGELFF. In nucleotides, the CDR3 is TGTGCCAGCAGCCTGGGGGTGGCCGGGGAGCTGTTTTTT. The full variable domain, with the rest looked up from reference TRBV5-4 and TRBJ2-2, is ETGVTQSPTHLIKTRGQQVTLRCSSQSGHNTVSWYQQALGQGPQFIFQYYREEENGRGNFPPRFSGLQFPNYSSELNVNALELDDSALYLCASSLGVAGELFFGEGSRLTVL.

This clone was observed once. The J gene is TRBJ2-5, the V gene TRBV7-2; D is undetermined. Germline V gene data show CDR1 as SGHTA and CDR2 as FQGNSA. Trimming removed 0 bases from V and 2 bases from J, with 7 bases in between. This CDR3 comprises 14 residues. CDR3 nucleotides: TGTGCCAGCAGCTTAGCAGGCAGTCAAGAGACCCAGTACTTC. Translating it yields CASSLAGSQETQYF.

Only one count was recorded for this clone. The V gene is TRBV12-5, the J gene TRBJ1-2; 9 nucleotides line up with TRBD1. The CDR3 sequence is 14 residues long. The germline V gene has CDR1 LGHNT and CDR2 FRNRAP. The J segment lost 3 bases and the V segment lost 3 bases, leaving 2 bases of the junction unmatched. The CDR3 region has the DNA TGTGCTAGTGGTTTTGGGGACAGGGACTATGGCTACACCTTC. Its translation: CASGFGDRDYGYTF. Combining the CDR3 with reference TRBV12-5 and TRBJ1-2 gives the whole variable domain DARVTQTPRHKVTEMGQEVTMRCQPILGHNTVFWYRQTMMQGLELLAYFRNRAPLDDSGMPKDRFSAEMPDATLATLKIQPSEPRDSAVYFCASGFGDRDYGYTFGSGTRLTVV.

The rearrangement links TRBV18 to TRBJ1-4; possibly TRBD1 for D (6 bases). Looked up from germline, CDR1 is KGHSH and CDR2 is LQKENI. V gave up 3 bases and J gave up 0 bases, with 26 bases separating them. The CDR3 has 21 residues. The CDR3 protein is CASSPPYGGQGPFSTNEKLFF. CDR3 nucleotide sequence: TGTGCCAGCTCACCGCCTTACGGGGGGCAGGGGCCCTTTTCAACTAATGAAAAACTGTTTTTT.

This clone came up once. The chain carries TRBV30 and TRBJ1-1; TRBD1 might be the D (5 bases). Trimming cost V 5 bases and J 3 bases, with 16 bases left between them. This CDR3 has 14 residues. The germline CDR1 and CDR2 sequences are GTSNPN and SVGIG (reference sequence). The CDR3 nucleotides are TGTGCCTGGCAGCGGGCAGGGACTTACACTGAAGCTTTCTTT. It encodes CAWQRAGTYTEAFF.

The J gene is TRBJ2-3, the V gene TRBV28, with 11 bases matching TRBD2. CDR1 MDHEN and CDR2 SYDVKM come from the germline V gene. This CDR3 is built from 16 residues. Unmatched junction bases numbered 8, after V lost 5 bases and J lost 4 bases. The CDR3 DNA is TGTGCCAGCAGTCCTCCGACTAGCGGGATGCCAGATACGCAGTATTTT. Translating gives CASSPPTSGMPDTQYF.

The sample holds a few counts of this clone. V gene TRBV19 combines with J gene TRBJ1-2, with TRBD1 as a possible D gene (5 bases). Germline CDR1 and CDR2: LNHDA and SQIVND (reference sequence). Trimming shortened V by 7 bases and J by 2 bases, and 14 bases separated the two germline ends. CDR3 length equals 14 residues. The CDR3 nucleotides are TGTGCCAGTATCCGGCGGGGGGAGAACTATGGCTACACCTTC. Protein sequence: CASIRRGENYGYTF.

The rearrangement links TRBV6-5 to TRBJ2-5, with no clear D. CDR1 is MNHEY, CDR2 SVGAGI, per germline. This CDR3 comprises 14 residues. V lost 4 bases and J lost 5, with 14 bases in between. CDR3 sequence: CASSSGPRMETQYF. The CDR3 DNA is TGTGCCAGCAGTTCCGGACCCAGGATGGAGACCCAGTACTTC.

The gene calls are TRBV5-4 and TRBJ2-7; 7 positions agree with TRBD1. The CDR3 sequence is 13 residues long. The J segment lost 3 bases and the V segment lost 3 bases, leaving 3 bases of the junction unmatched. Germline CDR1 is SGHNT and CDR2 is YYREEE (reference sequence). The CDR3 nucleotides read TGTGCCAGCAGCTCCGGGACAGACTACGAGCAGTACTTC. Translated: CASSSGTDYEQYF. The entire variable domain, with the rest obtained from reference TRBV5-4 and TRBJ2-7, is as follows: ETGVTQSPTHLIKTRGQQVTLRCSSQSGHNTVSWYQQALGQGPQFIFQYYREEENGRGNFPPRFSGLQFPNYSSELNVNALELDDSALYLCASSSGTDYEQYFGPGTRLTVT.

This clone was seen only a few times. V gene TRBV19 combines with J gene TRBJ1-1; D gene ambiguous. V was cut by 5 bases and J by 11 bases, with 18 bases left in between. The CDR3 sequence is 13 residues long. The germline CDR1 and CDR2 sequences are LNHDA and SQIVND (reference sequence). CDR3 sequence reads: CASSRRTASGAFF. The DNA for the CDR3 is TGTGCCAGTAGTCGCCGGACGGCCTCGGGGGCTTTCTTT.

The V call is TRBV12-5, the J call TRBJ2-5, with 11 bases lining up with TRBD2. Germline loops: CDR1 LGHNT, CDR2 FRNRAP. The CDR3 length is 14 residues. J lost 2 bases, V lost 6 bases, and 2 bases had no gene match. Here the CDR3 reads CASGGTSGQETQYF. The CDR3 coding sequence is TGTGCTAGTGGGGGGACTAGCGGTCAAGAGACCCAGTACTTC.